One T cell receptor beta chain is described in this entry. Its matching antigen is unknown. The data are from a study of early T cells in non-severe SARS-CoV-2 infection. Overall study: The input, bulk RNA from unsorted whole blood, was sequenced, and chains were unpaired.

One entry per CDR3 protein results from TCRdb running MiXCR on the 5' RACE reads. The repertoire includes approximately 80,000 distinct CDR3 sequences, over 9% of them detected once, and around 13% sits in the top ten. The V gene lost 5 bases and the J gene lost 10 bases, with 11 bases spanning the gap. CDR3 size: 11 residues. Germline values: CDR1 SGHAT, CDR2 FQDESV (reference sequence). General study findings and limits: Lookups in VDJdb leaned toward anti-spike CD8 responses and missed private and CD4 specificities.

The chain joins TRBV11-1 to TRBJ2-5; a weak D match, TRBD1 (5 bases). Sequencing used whole blood, obtained at baseline. The receptor was isolated from an adult who was a healthcare worker with PCR-confirmed SARS-CoV-2 infection or an uninfected control (not recorded which). The CDR3 nucleotides read TGTGCCAGCAGCGAAGGGGTAATCCAGTACTTC. Translation gives CASSEGVIQYF.